Below, 13 T cell receptor beta chains from the same sample are listed, as sequenced in a study of cytomegalovirus exposure and HLA in healthy donors. The study ran its PCR with 60 Vbeta and 13 Jbeta primers. Profiling relied on immunoSEQ multiplex PCR, and the TCRdb table lists in-frame clones only, not all of them. The sample includes about 120,000 clones, under 80% of them seen just once. The sequenced material came from PBMCs. The origin of the receptors is a man aged 55 to 70 in good health and CMV-seropositive.

The table lists this clone with a few counts. The rearrangement joins TRBV5-1 to TRBJ2-2, with TRBD1 identical over 9 bases. The germline CDR1 and CDR2 sequences are SGHRS and YFSETQ. The CDR3 extends over 15 amino acids. Unmatched junction bases numbered 6, after V lost 2 bases and J lost 7 bases. CDR3 DNA sequence: TGCGCCAGCAGCTTCGGGACAGGGCGTAACGGGGAGCTGTTTTTT. Its protein is CASSFGTGRNGELFF.

This clone was detected a few times. This chain connects TRBV27 to TRBJ1-2; maybe TRBD1 (6 bases). In germline, CDR1 is MNHEY, CDR2 SMNVEV (reference sequence). This CDR3 region has 14 residues. V was trimmed by 5 bases and J by 2 bases, leaving 12 bases between them. The CDR3 region is CASSVDRSNYGYTF. The CDR3 coding sequence is TGTGCCAGCAGTGTGGACAGATCGAACTATGGCTACACCTTC.

The V call is TRBV29-1, the J call TRBJ1-2; possibly TRBD1 for D (6 bases). The V and J ends lost 8 bases and 2 bases respectively, with 12 bases between them. The germline V gene encodes CDR1 SQVTM and CDR2 ANQGSEA. This CDR3 spans 12 amino acids. This chain's CDR3 is CSTGGQNYGYTF. The CDR3, as DNA: TGCAGCACGGGGGGGCAGAACTATGGCTACACCTTC.

This clone was seen just once. A junction boundary mismatches the germline segment, possibly from a read error. This sequence joins TRBV7-9 and TRBJ2-7; the match to TRBD1 covers 11 bases. From germline, CDR1 is SEHNR and CDR2 FQNEAQ (reference sequence). The CDR3 has 15 residues. CDR3 protein: CSSGRERTGGNEQYF. The DNA for the CDR3 is TGTTCCAGCGGTCGCGAGCGGACAGGGGGCAACGAGCAGTACTTC.

This clone showed up just a few times. The chain employs TRBV7-3 and TRBJ2-2, with D unclear. The V gene lost 4 bases and the J gene lost 7 bases, with 10 bases spanning the gap. From germline, CDR1 is SGHTA and CDR2 FQGTGA. The CDR3 is 13 amino acids. CDR3 region: CASSSSESGELFF. The DNA of the CDR3 is TGTGCCAGCAGCTCGTCCGAGAGCGGGGAGCTGTTTTTT.

This rearrangement joins TRBV6-4 to TRBJ2-7; TRBD2 aligns across 9 bases. This CDR3 is 15 amino acids long. Germline loops: CDR1 MRHNA, CDR2 SNTAGT. J gave up 1 base and V 6 bases, and 7 bases lay outside the gene matches. The CDR3 loop is CASSFLAGASYEQYF. CDR3 coding DNA: TGTGCCAGCAGCTTTTTAGCGGGAGCTTCCTACGAGCAGTACTTC.

The chain recombines TRBV2 with TRBJ2-1, with D perhaps TRBD1 (5 bases). The V gene lost 3 bases and the J gene lost 0 bases, with 9 bases spanning the gap. The germline gives CDR1 SNHLY, CDR2 FYNNEI. The CDR3 has 15 residues. CDR3 protein: CASSEGRSSYNEQFF. The CDR3, as DNA: TGTGCCAGCAGTGAGGGGCGTAGCTCCTACAATGAGCAGTTCTTC.

CDR3 sequence (DNA): TGTGCCAGCAGGGGAGGGGATACGCAGTATTTT. Translated: CASRGGDTQYF. The V call is TRBV9, the J call TRBJ2-3; TRBD2 agrees at 7 bases. With V trimmed by 5 bases and J by 6 bases, 0 bases remained unmatched. CDR3 length: 11 residues. CDR1 and CDR2 (germline): SGDLS, YYNGEE.

The J gene is TRBJ2-7, the V gene TRBV29-1; 15 nucleotides agree with TRBD2. Germline V gene data show CDR1 as SQVTM and CDR2 as ANQGSEA. This CDR3 region has 15 residues. With 5 bases clipped from V and 3 bases from J, the junction kept 5 bases outside the gene matches. DNA for the CDR3: TGCAGCGTTCGCCCGGGACTAGCGGGAGGCTACGAGCAGTACTTC. Protein product: CSVRPGLAGGYEQYF.

The CDR3 region has the DNA TGTGCCAGCAGAAGGCCAAACCAGGGGAATGAAAAACTGTTTTTT. Amino acid sequence: CASRRPNQGNEKLFF. The chain joins TRBV2 to TRBJ1-4; TRBD1 might be the D (6 bases). The length of the CDR3 is 15 residues. V lost 6 bases to trimming and J lost 5 bases, with 16 bases between them. Germline assignment: CDR1 SNHLY and CDR2 FYNNEI.

The CDR3 sequence: CASSLPQWGLASEQYF. The CDR3 DNA reads as TGTGCCAGCAGCTTACCACAATGGGGACTAGCAAGCGAGCAGTACTTC. The chain joins TRBV11-2 to TRBJ2-7, with TRBD2 matching 9 bases. The CDR3 has 16 amino acids. Looked up from germline, CDR1 is SGHAT and CDR2 is FQNNGV. V was pared by 2 bases and J by 6 bases, with 11 bases of the junction left unmatched.

CDR3 in DNA: TGTGCCAGCAGCTTATATGGGGCAGCTTTAAACTATGGCTACACCTTC. Its protein product is CASSLYGAALNYGYTF. The rearrangement uses TRBV11-2 and TRBJ1-2; a weak D match, TRBD1 (5 bases). The germline V gene encodes CDR1 SGHAT and CDR2 FQNNGV. The CDR3 spans 16 residues. Trimming shortened V by 2 bases and J by 2 bases, and 15 bases separated the two germline ends.

Of note for this clone: One junction end does not reproduce the germline sequence, and a read error may be involved. The rearrangement joins TRBV11-3 to TRBJ2-3, with TRBD2 matching over 7 bases. The CDR3 consists of 14 residues. The germline V gene has CDR1 SGHNT and CDR2 YENEEA. CDR3 DNA sequence: TGTGCCAGCAGCTTAGGACTAGCTGGGGATACGCGGTATTTT. Translated, it gives CASSLGLAGDTRYF. Using reference TRBV11-3 and TRBJ2-3 for the parts outside the CDR3, the full variable domain is EAGVVQSPRYKIIEKKQPVAFWCNPISGHNTLYWYLQNLGQGPELLIRYENEEAVDDSQLPKDRFSAERLKGVDSTLKIQPAELGDSAVYLCASSLGLAGDTRYFGPGTRLTVL.